This T cell receptor (beta chain) is from a study of CD8+CD57+ T cells in acquired aplastic anemia. Study overall: Recorded DNA amounts for sorted CD4+ and CD8+ cells had an average of approximately 3 ug. Overall study findings and caveats: Simpson's diversity of CD8+ cells was not significantly different in patients compared with controls.

Remarks on this clonotype: Its antigen is still unknown.

Patients who underwent sequencing had shown CD8+CD57+ cell expansion by flow cytometry. By the time of blood sampling, patients had still received no therapy. Profiling of TCR beta VDJ combinations and CDR3 sequences used genomic DNA as template. TCRdb reprocessed the reads with MiXCR, giving one entry per CDR3 protein. The table includes 150,000 to 200,000 distinct CDR3 sequences, 40% to 50% detected once. CDR3 size: 14 residues. Trimming stripped 4 bases from V and 4 bases from J, with 9 bases between. In germline, CDR1 is SGHRS, CDR2 YFSETQ. This receptor was obtained from a human donor with aplastic anemia. The rearrangement links TRBV5-1 to TRBJ2-6; unclear D gene. The specimen sequenced was sorted CD4+, CD8+, or CD8+CD57+ T cells (not recorded which) from PBMCs. CDR3 DNA: TGCGCCAGCAGCACGGAGCCCGGGGCCAACGTCCTGACTTTC. This encodes CASSTEPGANVLTF.